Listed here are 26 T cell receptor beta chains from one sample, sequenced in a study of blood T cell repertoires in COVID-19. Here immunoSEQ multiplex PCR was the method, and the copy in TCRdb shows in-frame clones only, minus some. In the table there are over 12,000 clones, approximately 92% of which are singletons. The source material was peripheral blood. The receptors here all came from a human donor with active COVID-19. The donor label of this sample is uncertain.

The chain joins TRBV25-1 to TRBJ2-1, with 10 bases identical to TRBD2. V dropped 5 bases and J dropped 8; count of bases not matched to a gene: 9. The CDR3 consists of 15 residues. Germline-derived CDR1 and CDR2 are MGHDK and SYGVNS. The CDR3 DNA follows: TGTGCCAGCAGTCTCAGGGGAGCGGGAGGGTATGAGCAGTTCTTC. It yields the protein CASSLRGAGGYEQFF.

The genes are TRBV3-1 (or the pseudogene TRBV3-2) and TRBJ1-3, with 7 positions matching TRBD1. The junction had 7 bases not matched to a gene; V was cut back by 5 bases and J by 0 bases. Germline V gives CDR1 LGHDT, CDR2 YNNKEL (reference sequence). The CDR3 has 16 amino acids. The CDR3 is CASSRRQGSSGNTIYF. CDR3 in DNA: TGTGCCAGCAGCAGACGACAGGGAAGCTCTGGAAACACCATATATTTT.

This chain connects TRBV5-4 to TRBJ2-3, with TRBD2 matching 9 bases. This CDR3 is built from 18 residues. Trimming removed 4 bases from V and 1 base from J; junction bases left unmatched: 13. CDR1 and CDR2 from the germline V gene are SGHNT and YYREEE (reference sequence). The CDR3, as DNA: TGTGCCAGCAGCCCCCTAGGGTCGGCGGGAGGGGGCACAGATACGCAGTATTTT. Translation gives CASSPLGSAGGGTDTQYF.

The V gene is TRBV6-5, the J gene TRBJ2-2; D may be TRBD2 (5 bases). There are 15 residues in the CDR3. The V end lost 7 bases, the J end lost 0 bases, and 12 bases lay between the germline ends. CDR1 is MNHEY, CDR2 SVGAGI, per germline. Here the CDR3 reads CASTRPGTNTGELFF. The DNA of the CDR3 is TGTGCCAGCACCCGACCGGGAACGAACACCGGGGAGCTGTTTTTT.

The CDR3, as DNA: TGCGCCAGCACCTCGACAGGGGAGTCCTACGAGCAGTACTTC. This translates into CASTSTGESYEQYF. The V gene is TRBV5-1, the J gene TRBJ2-7; 8 bases agree with TRBD1. Germline CDR1 and CDR2: SGHRS and YFSETQ. CDR3 length: 14 residues. The V and J ends lost 6 bases and 1 base, in that order; junction bases with no gene match: 6.

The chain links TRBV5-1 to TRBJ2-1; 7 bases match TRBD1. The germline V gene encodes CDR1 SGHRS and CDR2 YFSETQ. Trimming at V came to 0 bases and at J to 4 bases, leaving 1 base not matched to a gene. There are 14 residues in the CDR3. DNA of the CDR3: TGCGCCAGCAGCTTGGGGACAGGTTACAATGAGCAGTTCTTC. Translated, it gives CASSLGTGYNEQFF.

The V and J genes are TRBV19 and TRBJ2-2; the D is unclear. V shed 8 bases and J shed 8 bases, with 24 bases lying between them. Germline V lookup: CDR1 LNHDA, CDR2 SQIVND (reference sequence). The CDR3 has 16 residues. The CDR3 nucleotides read TGTGCCAGTCACACCCAGGCGTCGTATATGCCAGGGGAGCTGTTTTTT. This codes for CASHTQASYMPGELFF.

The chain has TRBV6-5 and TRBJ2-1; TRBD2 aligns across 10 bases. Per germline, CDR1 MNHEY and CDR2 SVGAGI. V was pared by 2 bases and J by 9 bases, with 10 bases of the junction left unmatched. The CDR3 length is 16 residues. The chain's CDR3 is CASSYHGLAGVGEQFF. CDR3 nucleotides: TGTGCCAGCAGTTACCACGGGCTAGCGGGAGTCGGTGAGCAGTTCTTC.

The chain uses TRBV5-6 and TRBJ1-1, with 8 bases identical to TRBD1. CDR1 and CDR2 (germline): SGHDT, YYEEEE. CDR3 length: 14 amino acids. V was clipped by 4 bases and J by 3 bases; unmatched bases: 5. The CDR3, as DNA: TGTGCCAGCAGCAGGGTGGACAGGGACACTGAAGCTTTCTTT. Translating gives CASSRVDRDTEAFF.

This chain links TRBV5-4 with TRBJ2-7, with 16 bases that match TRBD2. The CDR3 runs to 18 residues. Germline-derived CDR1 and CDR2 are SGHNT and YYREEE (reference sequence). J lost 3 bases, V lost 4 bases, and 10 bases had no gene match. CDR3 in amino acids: CASSGKGTSGRERYEQYF. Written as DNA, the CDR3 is TGTGCCAGCAGCGGCAAAGGGACTAGCGGGAGGGAGCGCTACGAGCAGTACTTC. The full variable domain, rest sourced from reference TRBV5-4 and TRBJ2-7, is ETGVTQSPTHLIKTRGQQVTLRCSSQSGHNTVSWYQQALGQGPQFIFQYYREEENGRGNFPPRFSGLQFPNYSSELNVNALELDDSALYLCASSGKGTSGRERYEQYFGPGTRLTVT.

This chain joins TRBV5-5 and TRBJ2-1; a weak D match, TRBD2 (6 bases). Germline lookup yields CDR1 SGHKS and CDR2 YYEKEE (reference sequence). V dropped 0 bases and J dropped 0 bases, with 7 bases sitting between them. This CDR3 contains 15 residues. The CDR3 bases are TGTGCCAGCAGCTTGGGCGGGGCCTCCTACAATGAGCAGTTCTTC. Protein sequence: CASSLGGASYNEQFF.

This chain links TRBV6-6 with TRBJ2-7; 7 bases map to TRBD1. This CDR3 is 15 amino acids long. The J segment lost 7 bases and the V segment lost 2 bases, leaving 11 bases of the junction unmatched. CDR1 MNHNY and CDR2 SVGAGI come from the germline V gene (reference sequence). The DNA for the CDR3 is TGTGCCAGCAGTTACCCGACAGGGCCCGGACTGGAGCAGTACTTC. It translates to CASSYPTGPGLEQYF.

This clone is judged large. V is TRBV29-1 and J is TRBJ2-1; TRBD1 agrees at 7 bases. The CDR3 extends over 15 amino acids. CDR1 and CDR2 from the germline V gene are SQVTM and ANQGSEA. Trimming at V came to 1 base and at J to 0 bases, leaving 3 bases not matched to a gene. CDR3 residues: CSVEVWDSSYNEQFF. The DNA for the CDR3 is TGCAGCGTTGAAGTGTGGGACAGCTCCTACAATGAGCAGTTCTTC.

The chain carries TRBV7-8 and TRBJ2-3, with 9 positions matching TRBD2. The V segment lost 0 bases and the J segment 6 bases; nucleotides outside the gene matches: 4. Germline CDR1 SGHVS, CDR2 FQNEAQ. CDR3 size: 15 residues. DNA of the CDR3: TGTGCCAGCAGCTTAGCTAGCGGGAGTTGGGATACGCAGTATTTT. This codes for CASSLASGSWDTQYF.

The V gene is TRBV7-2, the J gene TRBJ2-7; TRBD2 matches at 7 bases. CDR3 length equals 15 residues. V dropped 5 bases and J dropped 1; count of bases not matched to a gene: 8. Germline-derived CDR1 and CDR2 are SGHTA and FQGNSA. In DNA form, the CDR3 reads TGTGCCAGCAGCCACGGGTCTAGCGGATCCTACGAGCAGTACTTC. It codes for CASSHGSSGSYEQYF.

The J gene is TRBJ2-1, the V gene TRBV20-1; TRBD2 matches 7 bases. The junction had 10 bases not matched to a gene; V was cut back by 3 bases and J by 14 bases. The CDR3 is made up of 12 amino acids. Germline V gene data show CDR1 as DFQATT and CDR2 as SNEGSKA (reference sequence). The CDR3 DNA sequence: TGCAGTGCTAGTACTAGCGTGCCCCGAGAGTTCTTC. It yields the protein CSASTSVPREFF.

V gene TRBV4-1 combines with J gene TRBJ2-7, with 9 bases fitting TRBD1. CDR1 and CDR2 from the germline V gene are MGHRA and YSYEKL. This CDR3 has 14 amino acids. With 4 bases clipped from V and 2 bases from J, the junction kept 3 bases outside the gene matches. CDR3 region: CASSLGQGPYEQYF. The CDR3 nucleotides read TGCGCCAGCAGCCTGGGACAGGGCCCCTACGAGCAGTACTTC.

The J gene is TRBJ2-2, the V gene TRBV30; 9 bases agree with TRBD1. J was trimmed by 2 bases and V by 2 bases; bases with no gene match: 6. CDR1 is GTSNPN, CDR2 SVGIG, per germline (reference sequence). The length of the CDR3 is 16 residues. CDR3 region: CAWSRGQGRNTGELFF. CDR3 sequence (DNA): TGTGCCTGGAGTCGAGGACAGGGGCGAAACACCGGGGAGCTGTTTTTT. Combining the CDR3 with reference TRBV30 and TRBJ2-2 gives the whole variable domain SQTIHQWPATLVQPVGSPLSLECTVEGTSNPNLYWYRQAAGRGLQLLFYSVGIGQISSEVPQNLSASRPQDRQFILSSKKLLLSDSGFYLCAWSRGQGRNTGELFFGEGSRLTVL.

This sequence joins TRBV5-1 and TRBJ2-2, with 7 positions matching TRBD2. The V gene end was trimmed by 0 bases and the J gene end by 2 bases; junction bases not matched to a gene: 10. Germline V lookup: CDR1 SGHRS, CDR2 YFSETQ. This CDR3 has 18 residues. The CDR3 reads CASSLGSRTSANTGELFF. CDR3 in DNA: TGCGCCAGCAGCTTGGGGTCCAGGACTAGTGCTAACACCGGGGAGCTGTTTTTT.

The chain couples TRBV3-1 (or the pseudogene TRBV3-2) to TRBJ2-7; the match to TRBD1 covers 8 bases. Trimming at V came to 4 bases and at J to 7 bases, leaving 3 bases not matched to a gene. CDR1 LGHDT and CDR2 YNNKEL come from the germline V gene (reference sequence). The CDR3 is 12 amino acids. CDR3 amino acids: CASSRTGWEQYF. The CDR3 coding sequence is TGTGCCAGCAGCCGGACAGGGTGGGAGCAGTACTTC.

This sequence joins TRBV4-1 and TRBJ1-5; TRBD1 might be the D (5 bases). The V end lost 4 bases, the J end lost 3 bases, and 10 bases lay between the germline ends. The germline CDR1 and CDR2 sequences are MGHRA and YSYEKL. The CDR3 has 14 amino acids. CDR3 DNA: TGCGCCAGCAGCCGGCAGGGCCTCAATCAGCCCCAGCATTTT. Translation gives CASSRQGLNQPQHF.

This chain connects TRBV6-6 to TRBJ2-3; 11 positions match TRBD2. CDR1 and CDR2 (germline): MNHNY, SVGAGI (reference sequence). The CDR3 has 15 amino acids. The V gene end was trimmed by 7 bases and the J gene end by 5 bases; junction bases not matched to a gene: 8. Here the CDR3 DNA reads TGTGCCAGCATCAACCCAGGACTAGCGGGAGATACGCAGTATTTT. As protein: CASINPGLAGDTQYF.

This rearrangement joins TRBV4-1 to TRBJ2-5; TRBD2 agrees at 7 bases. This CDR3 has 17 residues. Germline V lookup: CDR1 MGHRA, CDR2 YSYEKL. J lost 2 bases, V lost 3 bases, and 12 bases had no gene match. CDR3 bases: TGCGCCAGCAGCCATAAACCCCCGGGACTAACACAAGAGACCCAGTACTTC. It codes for CASSHKPPGLTQETQYF.

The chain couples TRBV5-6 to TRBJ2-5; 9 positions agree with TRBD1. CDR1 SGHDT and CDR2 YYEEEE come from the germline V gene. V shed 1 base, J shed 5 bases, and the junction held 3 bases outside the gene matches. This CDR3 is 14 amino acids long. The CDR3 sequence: CASSLMGTGETQYF. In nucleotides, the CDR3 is TGTGCCAGCAGCTTGATGGGGACAGGGGAGACCCAGTACTTC.

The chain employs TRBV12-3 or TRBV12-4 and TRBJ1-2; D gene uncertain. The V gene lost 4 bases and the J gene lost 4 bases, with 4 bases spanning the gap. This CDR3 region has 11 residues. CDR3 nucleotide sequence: TGTGCCAGCAGTTACGGCTATGGCTACACCTTC. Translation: CASSYGYGYTF.

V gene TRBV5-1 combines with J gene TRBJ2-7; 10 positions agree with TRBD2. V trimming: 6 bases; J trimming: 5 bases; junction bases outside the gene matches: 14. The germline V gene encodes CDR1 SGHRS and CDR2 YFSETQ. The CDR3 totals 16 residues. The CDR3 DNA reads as TGCGCCAGCACCCTCACCCCCGCTAGCGGGAGCCACGAGCAGTACTTC. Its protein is CASTLTPASGSHEQYF. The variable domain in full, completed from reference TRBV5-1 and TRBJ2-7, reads KAGVTQTPRYLIKTRGQQVTLSCSPISGHRSVSWYQQTPGQGLQFLFEYFSETQRNKGNFPGRFSGRQFSNSRSEMNVSTLELGDSALYLCASTLTPASGSHEQYFGPGTRLTVT.